This is a list of T cell receptor beta chains from one sample in a study of blood T cell repertoires in COVID-19. Clones were sequenced by immunoSEQ multiplex PCR, and TCRdb holds only the in-frame ones, with some missing. The table includes about 82,000 clones, about four fifths detected once. Source material: peripheral blood. The receptors come from a woman aged 40 to 50 with active or convalescent COVID-19. Both conserved end residues are part of each CDR3. Each record gives: J gene, V gene, clone size, D gene, CDR3 protein, CDR3 DNA. The D gene is left open where the match is weak. Clone size, where shown, is once, few, many, or a class for clones that have expanded.

TRBJ2-3,TRBV7-6,NA,NA,CASSLALAGPRRTDTQYF,TGTGCCAGCAGCTTAGCGCTGGCAGGGCCTCGACGCACAGATACGCAGTATTTT
TRBJ2-7,TRBV5-6,NA,TRBD2,CASSLFPGGGYEQYF,TGTGCCAGCAGCTTGTTCCCGGGAGGTGGCTACGAGCAGTACTTC
TRBJ2-3,TRBV28,NA,TRBD2,CASSLASGIGDTQYF,TGTGCCAGCAGTTTGGCTAGCGGGATAGGAGATACGCAGTATTTT
TRBJ2-7,TRBV10-3,NA,TRBD2,CAISEAASGSYEQYF,TGTGCCATCAGTGAGGCGGCTAGCGGCTCCTACGAGCAGTACTTC
TRBJ1-1,TRBV19,medium-sized,NA,CASSTGFWNTEAFF,TGTGCCAGTAGTACAGGCTTCTGGAACACTGAAGCTTTCTTT
TRBJ1-1,TRBV27,NA,NA,CARPSGQGKNTEAFF,TGTGCCAGACCGTCAGGGCAGGGGAAGAACACTGAAGCTTTCTTT
TRBJ2-1,TRBV27,few,NA,CASSLYPGLGEQFF,TGTGCCAGCAGTTTATATCCCGGGTTGGGTGAGCAGTTCTTC
TRBJ1-2,TRBV6-6,NA,NA,CALRGVVGGYTF,TGTGCGCTCAGGGGAGTGGTCGGCGGCTACACCTTC
TRBJ2-2,TRBV5-6,NA,NA,CASSLTVGELFF,TGTGCCAGCAGCCTGACAGTCGGGGAGCTGTTTTTT
TRBJ1-2,TRBV25-1,NA,NA,CASTPSGLNYGYTF,TGTGCCAGCACGCCCTCAGGGCTCAACTATGGCTACACCTTC
TRBJ2-1,TRBV9,few,TRBD1,CASSPGTGVLNEQFF,TGTGCCAGCAGTCCCGGGACAGGGGTTTTAAATGAGCAGTTCTTC
TRBJ2-5,TRBV19,NA,TRBD2,CASSFGLAGDTPGETQYF,TGTGCCAGTAGTTTCGGACTAGCGGGGGATACTCCAGGAGAGACCCAGTACTTC
TRBJ2-7,TRBV11-3,NA,TRBD2,CASSEGLAGGKDEQYF,TGTGCCAGCAGCGAGGGACTAGCGGGAGGGAAAGACGAGCAGTACTTC
TRBJ2-7,TRBV19,NA,NA,CASRGAGYEQYF,TGTGCCAGTAGGGGGGCTGGCTACGAGCAGTACTTC
TRBJ1-1,TRBV4-2,NA,NA,CASSLRTHRDTEAFF,TGTGCCAGCAGCCTGCGCACGCACAGGGACACTGAAGCTTTCTTT
TRBJ2-1,TRBV28,NA,TRBD2,CATSRGGSDYNEQFF,TGTGCCACCTCGCGGGGAGGGTCGGACTACAATGAGCAGTTCTTC
TRBJ1-1,TRBV6-5,NA,NA,CASIQGGRNTEAFF,TGTGCCAGCATACAGGGAGGGAGGAATACTGAAGCTTTCTTT
TRBJ1-1,TRBV27,NA,NA,CASSFDGGDTEAFF,TGTGCCAGCAGTTTTGATGGGGGGGACACTGAAGCTTTCTTT
TRBJ1-2,TRBV28,NA,TRBD1,CASSSGTAIYGYTF,TGTGCCAGCAGTTCCGGGACAGCCATTTATGGCTACACCTTC
TRBJ1-1,TRBV11-2,once,NA,CASSLYGGRTEAFF,TGTGCCAGCAGCTTATACGGGGGTCGGACTGAAGCTTTCTTT
TRBJ1-3,TRBV6-5,NA,NA,CASHRIDSPGNTIYF,TGTGCCAGCCACAGGATTGATTCACCTGGAAACACCATATATTTT
TRBJ2-7,TRBV11-3,NA,TRBD1,CASRTGTGVGEQYF,TGTGCCAGCAGGACCGGGACAGGGGTCGGCGAGCAGTACTTC
TRBJ1-6,TRBV21-1,NA,NA,CASSKRSGRANSPLHF,TGTGCCAGCAGCAAGCGCTCGGGGAGGGCGAATTCACCCCTCCACTTT
TRBJ2-1,TRBV19,NA,NA,CASRNGQYNEQFF,TGTGCCAGTAGAAATGGACAGTACAATGAGCAGTTCTTC
TRBJ2-6,TRBV28,NA,NA,CASSYPYNSGANVLTF,TGTGCCAGCAGTTATCCGTACAACTCTGGGGCCAACGTCCTGACTTTC
TRBJ1-1,TRBV10-3,NA,TRBD1,CAISGDRNTEAFF,TGTGCCATCAGTGGGGACAGGAACACTGAAGCTTTCTTT
TRBJ1-5,TRBV6-4,NA,NA,CASSDPGTSDGLSNQPQHF,TGTGCCAGCAGTGACCCCGGGACTTCGGATGGGCTAAGCAATCAGCCCCAGCATTTT
TRBJ2-1,TRBV7-2,few,NA,CASSLEPDSFNEQFF,TGTGCCAGCAGCTTAGAACCCGACTCCTTCAATGAGCAGTTCTTC
TRBJ2-2,TRBV11-3,NA,NA,CASSLASGWELFF,TGTGCCAGCAGCTTAGCTTCGGGGTGGGAGCTGTTTTTT
TRBJ2-7,TRBV5-8,NA,NA,CASSPFYRAVHEQYF,TGTGCCAGCAGCCCGTTCTACAGGGCTGTCCACGAGCAGTACTTC
TRBJ2-5,TRBV27,NA,TRBD2,CASSPQAGGWETQYF,TGTGCCAGCAGTCCCCAAGCGGGGGGGTGGGAGACCCAGTACTTC
TRBJ1-6,TRBV19,once,NA,CASSILGQRDSPLHF,TGTGCCAGTAGTATTCTGGGACAACGAGATTCACCCCTCCACTTT
TRBJ2-2,TRBV29-1,NA,TRBD1,CSVPGQENTGELFF,TGCAGCGTTCCAGGACAGGAGAACACCGGGGAGCTGTTTTTT
TRBJ2-7,TRBV10-3,NA,NA,CAISEGSSQYF,TGTGCCATCAGTGAGGGTAGCTCGCAGTACTTC
TRBJ2-3,TRBV20-1,once,NA,CSASSTPIVSTDTQYF,TGCAGTGCTAGTTCCACTCCCATAGTAAGCACAGATACGCAGTATTTT
TRBJ2-1,TRBV7-6,NA,TRBD2,CASSPAPGTSGYNEQFF,TGTGCCAGCAGCCCCGCCCCCGGGACTAGCGGCTACAATGAGCAGTTCTTC
TRBJ1-4,TRBV24-1,once,TRBD1,CATSDNRGRDEKLFF,TGTGCCACCAGTGACAACAGGGGGAGAGATGAAAAACTGTTTTTT
TRBJ2-5,TRBV10-3,NA,TRBD1,CAVSRDRDETQYF,TGTGCCGTAAGCCGGGACAGGGACGAGACCCAGTACTTC
TRBJ2-1,TRBV6-4,NA,TRBD2,CASRRDYPSYNEQFF,TGTGCCAGCAGGCGGGACTACCCCTCCTACAATGAGCAGTTCTTC
TRBJ2-3,TRBV7-8,NA,TRBD2,CASSLTSGRTDTQYF,TGTGCCAGCAGCTTGACTAGCGGGAGGACGGATACGCAGTATTTT
TRBJ1-6,TRBV28,NA,NA,CASSLYQGSYNSPLHF,TGTGCCAGCAGTTTATACCAGGGCTCCTATAATTCACCCCTCCACTTT
TRBJ2-5,TRBV28,NA,TRBD2,CASKADRAGGEETQYF,TGTGCCAGCAAAGCAGACAGAGCGGGAGGGGAAGAGACCCAGTACTTC
TRBJ1-5,TRBV28,NA,NA,CASTRGKGNQPQHF,TGTGCCAGTACGCGGGGGAAGGGCAATCAGCCCCAGCATTTT
TRBJ2-1,TRBV10-3,NA,TRBD2,CAISAGGYNEQFF,TGTGCCATCAGTGCGGGGGGTTACAATGAGCAGTTCTTC
TRBJ1-1,TRBV7-9,NA,TRBD1,CASSPRQGENTEAFF,TGTGCCAGCAGCCCTCGACAGGGGGAGAACACTGAAGCTTTCTTT
TRBJ2-5,TRBV19,NA,TRBD2,CASSKGLAGGETQYF,TGTGCCAGTAGTAAAGGTCTAGCGGGAGGAGAGACCCAGTACTTC
TRBJ2-5,TRBV15,few,TRBD2,CATSLRTPGLAAQETQYF,TGTGCCACCAGCTTACGGACCCCGGGACTAGCGGCGCAAGAGACCCAGTACTTC
TRBJ2-7,TRBV28,once,TRBD2,CASKSSGSYEQYF,TGTGCCAGCAAGTCTAGCGGGAGCTACGAGCAGTACTTC
TRBJ1-2,TRBV14,few,NA,CASSQSGLHGYTF,TGTGCCAGCAGCCAATCAGGGCTCCATGGCTACACCTTC
TRBJ1-2,TRBV20-1,few,TRBD1,CSVPDRVGYTF,TGCAGTGTTCCGGACAGGGTGGGCTACACCTTC
TRBJ2-5,TRBV10-2,NA,NA,CASRDYHRGGDQETQYF,TGCGCCAGCAGGGATTACCACAGGGGGGGCGACCAAGAGACCCAGTACTTC
TRBJ1-3,TRBV20-1,NA,TRBD1,CSASFRDRRNTIYF,TGCAGTGCTAGTTTTCGGGACAGAAGAAACACCATATATTTT
TRBJ2-3,TRBV5-1,NA,TRBD2,CASSPGLAASTDTQYF,TGCGCCAGCAGCCCCGGGCTAGCGGCTAGCACAGATACGCAGTATTTT
TRBJ2-7,TRBV6-6,NA,TRBD2,CASSYVGLESYEQYF,TGTGCCAGCAGTTACGTCGGACTAGAGTCCTACGAGCAGTACTTC
TRBJ2-5,TRBV11-1,NA,NA,CASSARGETQYF,TGTGCCAGCAGCGCTCGCGGGGAGACCCAGTACTTC
TRBJ2-2,TRBV6-2/TRBV6-3,NA,TRBD1,CASSYEGATTGELFF,TGTGCCAGCAGTTACGAGGGGGCGACCACCGGGGAGCTGTTTTTT
TRBJ2-5,TRBV7-2,NA,NA,CASSPLPARQETQYF,TGTGCCAGCAGCCCCCTCCCCGCGCGACAAGAGACCCAGTACTTC